Each of the 23 T cell receptor beta chains below was sequenced from the same sample in a study of identifying expanded T cells in peripheral blood. Libraries were prepared by immunoSEQ multiplex PCR; TCRdb keeps only in-frame clonotypes and omits some of them. The table lists around 84,000 clones, about 90% of them singletons. The sequencing sample was made of blood. The receptors were gathered from a person between 18 and 75 years old in good health.

This clone was counted only a few times. V is TRBV19 and J is TRBJ1-5; D possibly corresponds to TRBD1 (6 bases). V shed 2 bases and J shed 6 bases, with 11 bases lying between them. Germline CDR1 is LNHDA and CDR2 is SQIVND (reference sequence). The CDR3 spans 14 residues. The CDR3 nucleotides are TGTGCCAGTAGTATAAGGGGGGCAGGTCAGCCCCAGCATTTT. It is translated as CASSIRGAGQPQHF.

The chain combines TRBV27 with TRBJ2-7; TRBD2 might be the D (6 bases). Germline CDR1 and CDR2: MNHEY and SMNVEV (reference sequence). Trimming shortened V by 5 bases and J by 2 bases, and 10 bases separated the two germline ends. The CDR3 is made up of 13 amino acids. The CDR3 here is CASSREFAYEQYF. CDR3 DNA: TGTGCCAGCAGTCGGGAGTTTGCCTACGAGCAGTACTTC.

The chain uses TRBV5-1 and TRBJ1-4; 7 bases fit TRBD1. Trimming cost V 4 bases and J 6 bases; bases outside gene matches: 12. Germline V gene data show CDR1 as SGHRS and CDR2 as YFSETQ. This CDR3 comprises 16 residues. As DNA, the CDR3 is TGCGCCAGCAGCGCCGGGGACAGATCGTGGGATGAAAAACTGTTTTTT. Its protein is CASSAGDRSWDEKLFF.

The gene calls are TRBV15 and TRBJ2-7, with TRBD1 identical over 9 bases. This CDR3 has 16 residues. J gave up 6 bases and V 1 base, and 10 bases lay outside the gene matches. Germline-derived CDR1 and CDR2 are LNHNV and YYDKDF (reference sequence). The CDR3, as DNA: TGTGCCACCAGCAGAGTTGGGGGACAGGGATTTGGCGAGCAGTACTTC. This encodes CATSRVGGQGFGEQYF.

J is TRBJ1-3 and V is TRBV5-5, with D possibly TRBD1 on 5 matching bases. From germline, CDR1 is SGHKS and CDR2 YYEKEE (reference sequence). The CDR3 loop spans 16 amino acids. Deletions cut 4 bases from V and 3 bases from J, with 17 bases between. The CDR3 region has the DNA TGTGCCAGCAGCATTTCGACAGCTTCCCTTGGAAACACCATATATTTT. Translated: CASSISTASLGNTIYF. The complete variable domain, with remaining parts taken from reference TRBV5-5 and TRBJ1-3, reads DAGVTQSPTHLIKTRGQQVTLRCSPISGHKSVSWYQQVLGQGPQFIFQYYEKEERGRGNFPDRFSARQFPNYSSELNVNALLLGDSALYLCASSISTASLGNTIYFGEGSWLTVV.

The V call is TRBV5-1, the J call TRBJ2-5; unclear D gene. Germline V gene lookup returns CDR1 SGHRS and CDR2 YFSETQ. The V gene lost 5 bases and the J gene lost 5 bases, with 7 bases spanning the gap. CDR3 size: 11 residues. The CDR3 spells CASRMDETQYF. As DNA, the CDR3 is TGCGCCAGCAGGATGGACGAGACCCAGTACTTC. The whole variable domain, remainder taken from reference TRBV5-1 and TRBJ2-5, is KAGVTQTPRYLIKTRGQQVTLSCSPISGHRSVSWYQQTPGQGLQFLFEYFSETQRNKGNFPGRFSGRQFSNSRSEMNVSTLELGDSALYLCASRMDETQYFGPGTRLLVL.

This clone came up once. The chain employs TRBV12-5 and TRBJ1-1; perhaps TRBD1 as D (6 bases). V was clipped by 6 bases and J by 4 bases, with 15 bases between them. Germline V CDR1 and CDR2: LGHNT, FRNRAP. CDR3 length: 14 residues. The CDR3 nucleotides read TGTGCTAGTGGATCAGGGGTTGGTAGCACTGAAGCTTTCTTT. Its protein product is CASGSGVGSTEAFF.

This chain joins TRBV7-6 and TRBJ1-3; D call uncertain. Germline-derived CDR1 and CDR2 are SGHVS and FNYEAQ. The CDR3 totals 14 residues. The V gene lost 4 bases and the J gene lost 1 base, with 8 bases spanning the gap. The CDR3 reads CASSSTPSGNTIYF. CDR3 in DNA: TGTGCCAGCAGCTCGACACCGTCTGGAAACACCATATATTTT.

The rearrangement uses TRBV19 and TRBJ2-5; D possibly uses TRBD1 or TRBD2 (6 bases each). The CDR3 loop spans 14 amino acids. V was clipped by 5 bases and J by 4 bases, with 14 bases between them. The germline gives CDR1 LNHDA, CDR2 SQIVND (reference sequence). The CDR3 spells CASSPRGLGETQYF. The CDR3 DNA is TGTGCCAGTAGTCCCCGGGGGCTCGGAGAGACCCAGTACTTC.

The chain links TRBV5-1 to TRBJ1-6, with D perhaps matching TRBD1 (5 bases). The V gene lost 7 bases and the J gene lost 10 bases, with 18 bases spanning the gap. The CDR3 spans 14 residues. Germline V gene data show CDR1 as SGHRS and CDR2 as YFSETQ. The chain's CDR3 is CASSGRGGTSPLHF. For the CDR3, the DNA is TGCGCCAGCTCCGGACGTGGGGGAACATCACCCCTCCACTTT. The full variable domain, with the rest looked up from reference TRBV5-1 and TRBJ1-6, is KAGVTQTPRYLIKTRGQQVTLSCSPISGHRSVSWYQQTPGQGLQFLFEYFSETQRNKGNFPGRFSGRQFSNSRSEMNVSTLELGDSALYLCASSGRGGTSPLHFGNGTRLTVT.

The genes are TRBV10-3 and TRBJ2-1, with 7 positions matching TRBD1. The CDR3 has 13 residues. V was pared by 8 bases and J by 5 bases, with 6 bases of the junction left unmatched. Germline V CDR1 and CDR2: ENHRY, SYGVKD. CDR3 region: CAIQTGTNNEQFF. DNA of the CDR3: TGTGCCATCCAGACAGGGACCAACAATGAGCAGTTCTTC.

This chain links TRBV5-1 with TRBJ2-7; TRBD1 matches at 7 bases. Germline loops: CDR1 SGHRS, CDR2 YFSETQ. The CDR3 is 15 amino acids. Trimming removed 4 bases from V and 0 bases from J; junction bases left unmatched: 7. The CDR3 is CASSLGQRNSYEQYF. DNA for the CDR3: TGCGCCAGCAGCCTGGGACAGCGGAACTCCTACGAGCAGTACTTC. The complete variable domain, with remaining parts taken from reference TRBV5-1 and TRBJ2-7, reads KAGVTQTPRYLIKTRGQQVTLSCSPISGHRSVSWYQQTPGQGLQFLFEYFSETQRNKGNFPGRFSGRQFSNSRSEMNVSTLELGDSALYLCASSLGQRNSYEQYFGPGTRLTVT.

The chain uses TRBV29-1 and TRBJ1-3, with 8 bases matching TRBD1. CDR1 SQVTM and CDR2 ANQGSEA come from the germline V gene. The junction had 9 bases not matched to a gene; V was cut back by 5 bases and J by 3 bases. The CDR3 runs 15 residues. The CDR3 here is CSVSPGGVDGNTIYF. The CDR3 bases are TGCAGCGTTTCACCAGGGGGCGTAGATGGAAACACCATATATTTT.

The chain couples TRBV4-1 to TRBJ1-2; the match to TRBD1 covers 9 bases. The CDR3 contains 17 residues. V shed 0 bases and J 4 bases; nucleotides not matched to a gene: 9. Germline values: CDR1 MGHRA, CDR2 YSYEKL. This chain's CDR3 is CASSQDSWVDRGYGYTF. Written as DNA, the CDR3 is TGCGCCAGCAGCCAAGATAGTTGGGTGGACAGGGGCTATGGCTACACCTTC.

The chain joins TRBV14 to TRBJ2-7, with D possibly matching TRBD1 (6 bases). Germline loops: CDR1 SGHDN, CDR2 FVKESK. The ends were cut back, 2 bases at V and 5 bases at J, with 10 bases in the middle. CDR3 size: 13 residues. CDR3 sequence (DNA): TGTGCCAGCAGCCAACAGGGGTTCGACGAGCAGTACTTC. Amino acids: CASSQQGFDEQYF. Using reference TRBV14 and TRBJ2-7 for the parts outside the CDR3, the full variable domain is EAGVTQFPSHSVIEKGQTVTLRCDPISGHDNLYWYRRVMGKEIKFLLHFVKESKQDESGMPNNRFLAERTGGTYSTLKVQPAELEDSGVYFCASSQQGFDEQYFGPGTRLTVT.

The chain recombines TRBV4-2 with TRBJ1-1; tentative D call: TRBD1 (5 bases). CDR3 length equals 11 residues. Germline CDR1 LGHNA, CDR2 YNFKEQ. V lost 4 bases and J lost 11, with 11 bases in between. CDR3 loop: CASSRGVGAFF. In nucleotides, the CDR3 is TGTGCCAGCAGCCGAGGGGTCGGCGCTTTCTTT.

V usage is TRBV27 and J usage is TRBJ2-1; 11 nucleotides align to TRBD2. V was pared by 3 bases and J by 0 bases, with 7 bases of the junction left unmatched. This CDR3 is 18 amino acids long. CDR1 is MNHEY and CDR2 is SMNVEV in the germline V gene (reference sequence). The CDR3 spells CASSLSWLAGGSYNEQFF. DNA for the CDR3: TGTGCCAGCAGTTTGTCTTGGCTAGCGGGAGGCTCCTACAATGAGCAGTTCTTC.

J is TRBJ2-3 and V is TRBV30; 9 bases match TRBD1. V shed 5 bases and J 4 bases; nucleotides not matched to a gene: 4. Germline V lookup: CDR1 GTSNPN, CDR2 SVGIG (reference sequence). This CDR3 region has 13 residues. CDR3 DNA: TGTGCCTGGTCCGGACAGGGGTCAGATACGCAGTATTTT. Protein: CAWSGQGSDTQYF.

This clone has only a few counts. CDR3: CASSKREGTDTQYF. Written as DNA, the CDR3 is TGTGCCAGTAGTAAGCGGGAGGGCACAGATACGCAGTATTTT. The chain links TRBV19 to TRBJ2-3, with 9 bases that match TRBD2. There are 14 residues in the CDR3. J gave up 1 base and V 4 bases, and 0 bases lay outside the gene matches. In germline, CDR1 is LNHDA, CDR2 SQIVND (reference sequence).

This CDR3 is CASSDTHPGQNTGELFF. CDR3 coding DNA: TGTGCCAGCAGTGACACCCACCCGGGACAGAACACCGGGGAGCTGTTTTTT. V and J are TRBV2 and TRBJ2-2; tentative D call: TRBD1 (6 bases). The CDR3 is 17 amino acids. Germline V gene lookup returns CDR1 SNHLY and CDR2 FYNNEI. Trimming took 3 bases from V and 1 from J, leaving 15 bases between them.

The V gene is TRBV7-2, the J gene TRBJ2-7, with D perhaps TRBD2 (6 bases). The germline V gene encodes CDR1 SGHTA and CDR2 FQGNSA. V lost 1 base to trimming and J lost 3 bases, with 10 bases between them. The CDR3 is 14 residues long. Here the CDR3 DNA reads TGTGCCAGCAGCTTAGTGTCCGGGAGCTACGAGCAGTACTTC. It translates to CASSLVSGSYEQYF.

The CDR3 region has the DNA TGCGCCAGCAGCCCCGATGGTTTAATGAACACTGAAGCTTTCTTT. Protein: CASSPDGLMNTEAFF. The chain uses TRBV5-1 and TRBJ1-1; D unclear. V lost 4 bases and J lost 0, with 13 bases in between. The germline CDR1 and CDR2 sequences are SGHRS and YFSETQ. CDR3 length: 15 residues. The whole variable domain, remainder taken from reference TRBV5-1 and TRBJ1-1, is KAGVTQTPRYLIKTRGQQVTLSCSPISGHRSVSWYQQTPGQGLQFLFEYFSETQRNKGNFPGRFSGRQFSNSRSEMNVSTLELGDSALYLCASSPDGLMNTEAFFGQGTRLTVV.

The chain uses TRBV5-4 and TRBJ2-3, with D possibly being TRBD1 or TRBD2 (5 bases each). Trimming took off 3 bases at V and 3 bases at J, with 17 bases between the two ends. The CDR3 runs to 16 residues. Germline V gene lookup returns CDR1 SGHNT and CDR2 YYREEE (reference sequence). The CDR3 nucleotides are TGTGCCAGCAGCTGGAATGGGGGAGACCCAACAGATACGCAGTATTTT. Translation gives CASSWNGGDPTDTQYF.